This entry features one T cell receptor (beta chain) sequence. Its antigen remains unidentified. Clones were sequenced by immunoSEQ multiplex PCR, and TCRdb holds only the in-frame ones, with some missing. The sample holds some 2,100,000 clones; under 95% are singletons and the top ten take around 1.7%. Naive-designated CD8 cells lacked CD45RO, were positively enriched for CCR7, and omitted terminally differentiated effector memory CD45RA+ cells. This specimen belongs to a study of shared clonotypes between healthy human individuals. As for the study in general: Used for every donor were three CD4 naive, three CD4 memory, two CD8 naive and one CD8 memory plate. Whole-study results and caveats: An expected dependence of interdonor clonotype sharing on sequencing depth was noted. Naive subsets, compared against memory subsets, generally had larger estimated richness values.

The sequence derives from a man younger than 30 in good health. Some clones in this sample may be carry-over from other donors' samples. The sequenced sample was naive CD8+ T cells from PBMCs.

In DNA form, the CDR3 reads TGTGCCAGCAGGCCTCCAGGACAGGGTGACTATGGCTACACCTTC. Translation: CASRPPGQGDYGYTF. J is TRBJ1-2 and V is TRBV6-5, with 8 bases matching TRBD1. CDR3 length: 15 amino acids. Germline V gene lookup returns CDR1 MNHEY and CDR2 SVGAGI. V lost 6 bases, J lost 3 bases, and 9 bases stayed unmatched.